The clone carrying this T cell receptor (beta chain) was counted once. As yet, its antigen is unknown. This entry comes from a study of cytomegalovirus exposure and HLA in healthy donors. Overall study results and limits: A missense DCLRE1C variant was associated with V- and J-gene trimming of TCR beta chains in a later analysis, and an independent cohort replicated the association. In a later analysis, CMV-associated beta chains were mostly HLA-associated, it appeared.

This CDR3 is 17 amino acids long. CDR1 is LNHDA and CDR2 is SQIVND in the germline V gene (reference sequence). Losses at the gene ends were 7 bases for V and 7 bases for J; bases not matched to a gene: 12. The primer mix had 60 Vbeta and 13 Jbeta primers. The protocol was immunoSEQ multiplex PCR, while the TCRdb copy is restricted to in-frame clones and leaves out a portion. The sample carries roughly 160,000 clones, roughly 80% recorded once. The sample taken for sequencing was PBMCs. The J gene is TRBJ2-2, the V gene TRBV19; 13 bases agree with TRBD2. The sequence was collected from a man younger than 40 in good health and CMV-seronegative. The CDR3 reads CASKRYGLAGEGGELFF. The CDR3 DNA sequence: TGTGCCAGTAAAAGATATGGACTAGCGGGAGAAGGCGGGGAGCTGTTTTTT.